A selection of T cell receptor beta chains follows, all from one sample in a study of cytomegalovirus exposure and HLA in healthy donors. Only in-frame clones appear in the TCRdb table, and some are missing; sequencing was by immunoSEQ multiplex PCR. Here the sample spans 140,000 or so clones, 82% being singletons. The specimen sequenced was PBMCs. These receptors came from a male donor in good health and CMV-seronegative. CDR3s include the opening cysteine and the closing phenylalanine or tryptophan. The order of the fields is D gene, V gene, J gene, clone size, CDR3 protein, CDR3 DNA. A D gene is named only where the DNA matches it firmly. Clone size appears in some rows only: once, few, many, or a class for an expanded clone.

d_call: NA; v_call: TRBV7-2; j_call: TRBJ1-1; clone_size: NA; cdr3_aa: CASSPFIGRDNTEAFF; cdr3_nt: TGTGCCAGCAGCCCGTTTATTGGCAGGGATAACACTGAAGCTTTCTTT
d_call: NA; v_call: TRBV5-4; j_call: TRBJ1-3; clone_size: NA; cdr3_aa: CASSLNPFSGNTIYF; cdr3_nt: TGTGCCAGCAGCTTGAATCCCTTCTCTGGAAACACCATATATTTT
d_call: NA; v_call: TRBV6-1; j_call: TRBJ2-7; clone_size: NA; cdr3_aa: CASSGISSYEQYF; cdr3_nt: TGTGCCAGCTCGGGTATCTCCTCCTACGAGCAGTACTTC
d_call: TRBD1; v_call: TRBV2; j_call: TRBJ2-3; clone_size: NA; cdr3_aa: CASSGDREKVEGTDTQYF; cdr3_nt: TGTGCCAGCAGTGGGGACAGGGAAAAAGTGGAGGGCACAGATACGCAGTATTTT
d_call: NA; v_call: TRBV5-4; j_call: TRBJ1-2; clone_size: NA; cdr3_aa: CASSLAWGANYGYTF; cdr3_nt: TGTGCCAGCAGCTTGGCTTGGGGCGCCAACTATGGCTACACCTTC
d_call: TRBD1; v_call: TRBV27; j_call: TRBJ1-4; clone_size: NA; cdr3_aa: CASSPGTGSEKLFF; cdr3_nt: TGTGCCAGCTCCCCCGGGACAGGGAGCGAAAAACTGTTTTTT
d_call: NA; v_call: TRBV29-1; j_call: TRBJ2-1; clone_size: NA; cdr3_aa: CSVVRTGEDNEQFF; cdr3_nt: TGCAGCGTTGTTAGGACGGGAGAGGATAATGAGCAGTTCTTC
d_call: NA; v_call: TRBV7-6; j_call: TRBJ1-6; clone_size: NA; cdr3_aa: CASSLGSGSSYNSPLHF; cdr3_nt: TGTGCCAGCAGCTTAGGTAGTGGGAGCTCCTATAATTCACCCCTCCACTTT
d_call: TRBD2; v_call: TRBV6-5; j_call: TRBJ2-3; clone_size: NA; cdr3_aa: CASSYQTSADTQYF; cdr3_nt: TGTGCCAGCAGTTACCAGACTAGCGCAGATACGCAGTATTTT
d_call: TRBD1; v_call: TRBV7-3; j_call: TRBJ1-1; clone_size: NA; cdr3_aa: CASSLNRDRETEAFF; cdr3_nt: TGTGCCAGCAGCTTAAATCGGGACAGGGAGACTGAAGCTTTCTTT
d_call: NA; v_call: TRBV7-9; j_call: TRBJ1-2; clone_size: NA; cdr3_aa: CASSLGASDGYTF; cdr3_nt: TGTGCCAGCAGCTTAGGGGCGAGTGATGGCTACACCTTC
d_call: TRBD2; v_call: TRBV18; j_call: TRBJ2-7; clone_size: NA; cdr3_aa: CASSLPTSDGGKQYF; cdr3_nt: TGTGCCAGCTCACTCCCGACTAGCGACGGGGGAAAGCAGTACTTC
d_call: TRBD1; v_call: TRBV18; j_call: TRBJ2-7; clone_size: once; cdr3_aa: CASSPPDRAEQYF; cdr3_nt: TGTGCCAGCTCACCCCCGGACAGGGCCGAGCAGTACTTC
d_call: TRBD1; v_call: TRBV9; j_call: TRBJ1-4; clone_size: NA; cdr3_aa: CASSVASGGGDEKLFF; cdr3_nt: TGTGCCAGCAGCGTAGCTTCAGGAGGGGGCGATGAAAAACTGTTTTTT
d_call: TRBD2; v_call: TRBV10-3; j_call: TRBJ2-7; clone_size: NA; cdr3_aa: CAISESRLAGKTGPYEQYF; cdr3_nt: TGTGCCATCAGTGAGTCGAGGCTAGCGGGAAAAACAGGTCCCTACGAGCAGTACTTC
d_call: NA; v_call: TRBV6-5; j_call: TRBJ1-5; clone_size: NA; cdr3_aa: CASSLRGGGNQPQHF; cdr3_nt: TGTGCCAGCAGTTTACGTGGGGGCGGGAATCAGCCCCAGCATTTT
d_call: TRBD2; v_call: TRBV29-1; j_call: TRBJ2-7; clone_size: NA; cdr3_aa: CSAGGGTSSYEQYF; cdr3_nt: TGCAGCGCCGGGGGGGGGACAAGCTCCTACGAGCAGTACTTC
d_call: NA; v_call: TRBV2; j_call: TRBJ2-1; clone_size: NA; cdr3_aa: CASRDVGGQLNEQFF; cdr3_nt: TGTGCCAGCCGCGACGTAGGGGGTCAGTTAAATGAGCAGTTCTTC
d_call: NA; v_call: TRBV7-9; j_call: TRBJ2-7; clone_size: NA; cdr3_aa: CASSLGLAAPYEQYF; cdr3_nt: TGTGCCAGCAGCTTAGGGCTAGCCGCCCCCTACGAGCAGTACTTC
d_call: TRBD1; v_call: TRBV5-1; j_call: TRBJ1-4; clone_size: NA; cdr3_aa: CASSPGQTTNEKLFF; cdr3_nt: TGCGCCAGCAGCCCGGGACAGACAACTAATGAAAAACTGTTTTTT
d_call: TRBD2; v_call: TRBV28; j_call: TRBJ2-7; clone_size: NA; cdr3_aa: CASSPRKASGSTYEQYF; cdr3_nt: TGTGCCAGCAGTCCCCGTAAGGCTAGCGGATCCACCTACGAGCAGTACTTC
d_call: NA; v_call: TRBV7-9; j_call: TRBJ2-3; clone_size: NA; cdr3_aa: CASSLDGDTQYF; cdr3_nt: TGTGCCAGCAGCTTAGACGGAGATACGCAGTATTTT
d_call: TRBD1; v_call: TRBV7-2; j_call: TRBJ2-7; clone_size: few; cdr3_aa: CASSLVSFPGQGGYEQYF; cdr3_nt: TGTGCCAGCAGCTTAGTCTCTTTTCCCGGACAGGGGGGCTACGAGCAGTACTTC
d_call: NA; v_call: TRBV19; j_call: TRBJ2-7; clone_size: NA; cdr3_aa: CASSSGFRAGSDEQYF; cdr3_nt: TGTGCCAGTAGTTCGGGTTTTAGGGCAGGGTCGGACGAGCAGTACTTC
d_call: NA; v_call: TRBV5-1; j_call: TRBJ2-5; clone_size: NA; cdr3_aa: CASSLFPGETQYF; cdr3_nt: TGCGCCAGCAGCTTGTTTCCGGGAGAGACCCAGTACTTC
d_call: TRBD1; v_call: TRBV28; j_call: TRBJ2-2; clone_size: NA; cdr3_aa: CASRHSGTGYTGELFF; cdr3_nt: TGTGCCAGCCGACACTCCGGGACAGGTTACACCGGGGAGCTGTTTTTT